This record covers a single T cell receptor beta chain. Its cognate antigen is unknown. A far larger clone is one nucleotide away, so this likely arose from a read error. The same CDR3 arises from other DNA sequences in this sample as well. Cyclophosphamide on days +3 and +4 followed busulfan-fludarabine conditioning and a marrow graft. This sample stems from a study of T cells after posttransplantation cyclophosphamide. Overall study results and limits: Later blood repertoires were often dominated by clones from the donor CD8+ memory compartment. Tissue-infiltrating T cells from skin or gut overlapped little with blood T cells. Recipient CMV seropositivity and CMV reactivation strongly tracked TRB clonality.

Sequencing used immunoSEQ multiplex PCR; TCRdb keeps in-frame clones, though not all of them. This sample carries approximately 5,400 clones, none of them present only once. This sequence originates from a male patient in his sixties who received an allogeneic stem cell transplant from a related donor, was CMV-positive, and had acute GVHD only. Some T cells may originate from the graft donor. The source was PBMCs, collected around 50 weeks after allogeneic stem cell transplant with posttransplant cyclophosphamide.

CDR3 region: CASSLARHYNEQFF. In nucleotides, the CDR3 is TGCGCCAGCAGCTTGGCTAGGCATTACAATGAGCAGTTCTTC. This chain joins TRBV5-1 and TRBJ2-1; D gene unclear. The ends were cut back, 0 bases at V and 4 bases at J, with 8 bases in the middle. Germline CDR1 SGHRS, CDR2 YFSETQ. The CDR3 consists of 14 residues.